The sequence of this TCR beta chain was determined in a study of graft-versus-host responses after intestinal transplantation. V lost 0 bases, J lost 4 bases, and 1 base stayed unmatched. CDR3 length equals 14 residues. In germline, CDR1 is SGDLS, CDR2 YYNGEE. Produced via immunoSEQ multiplex PCR; TCRdb's table is partial and in-frame only. Among more than 70,000 clones listed, approximately 82% were seen once. In this sample, this clone turned up a few times. Its antigen is unidentified. Sample: unstimulated CD4+ T cells sorted from spleen or lymph node cells, taken before intestinal transplant. This sequence joins TRBV9 and TRBJ1-5, with 7 bases aligning to TRBD1. The receptor's source is a human donor who received an intestinal transplant. CDR3 sequence (DNA): TGTGCCAGCAGCGTAGGGACAGGTAATCAGCCCCAGCATTTT. Its protein is CASSVGTGNQPQHF.